The 9 T cell receptor beta chains below were found in one sample sequenced in a study of cytomegalovirus exposure and HLA in healthy donors. Amplification used 60 Vbeta primers and 13 Jbeta primers. Sequenced by immunoSEQ multiplex PCR; TCRdb stores in-frame clones only, minus some. In total, the table holds approximately 170,000 clones. The sequenced material came from PBMCs. These receptors originate from a woman aged 18-29 years in good health and CMV-seropositive.

The chain is built from TRBV11-1 and TRBJ2-3; tentatively, D is TRBD2 (6 bases). This CDR3 comprises 17 residues. With 5 bases removed from V and 4 bases from J, the gap between germline ends came to 22 bases. Germline V gene data show CDR1 as SGHAT and CDR2 as FQDESV (reference sequence). CDR3 sequence (DNA): TGTGCCAGCAGCCGGAAGGCGGGACTCACAGCTGCAGATACGCAGTATTTT. Residues: CASSRKAGLTAADTQYF.

The CDR3 nucleotides are TGTGCCAGCAGCTCAGCTCAGGGTCTGGGCCTCGAGCAGTACTTC. Protein: CASSSAQGLGLEQYF. The rearrangement uses TRBV5-4 and TRBJ2-7, with TRBD1 as a possible D gene (5 bases). The CDR3 loop spans 15 amino acids. The germline V gene has CDR1 SGHNT and CDR2 YYREEE (reference sequence). The germline V and J ends were trimmed by 3 bases and 6 bases, with 19 bases remaining between them. Looking up the rest from reference TRBV5-4 and TRBJ2-7 gives the full variable domain: ETGVTQSPTHLIKTRGQQVTLRCSSQSGHNTVSWYQQALGQGPQFIFQYYREEENGRGNFPPRFSGLQFPNYSSELNVNALELDDSALYLCASSSAQGLGLEQYFGPGTRLTVT.

The rearrangement links TRBV5-1 to TRBJ1-3, with TRBD1 as a possible D gene (5 bases). The germline gives CDR1 SGHRS, CDR2 YFSETQ. This CDR3 has 14 amino acids. Trimming took 3 bases from V and 4 from J, leaving 11 bases between them. This chain's CDR3 is CASSSQGSGNTIYF. In DNA form, the CDR3 reads TGCGCCAGCAGCTCCCAGGGATCCGGAAACACCATATATTTT.

This sequence joins TRBV29-1 and TRBJ2-1, with 7 bases matching TRBD1. V was clipped by 1 base and J by 8 bases; unmatched bases: 8. Germline CDR1 is SQVTM and CDR2 is ANQGSEA. The CDR3 has 14 residues. The CDR3 sequence is CSVEGGKGADEQFF. CDR3 bases: TGCAGCGTTGAAGGGGGAAAGGGGGCGGATGAGCAGTTCTTC.

The V and J genes are TRBV10-3 and TRBJ2-7; a weak D match, TRBD2 (6 bases). Trimming removed 9 bases at V and 7 bases at J, with 16 bases between. The CDR3 covers 12 residues. The germline V gene has CDR1 ENHRY and CDR2 SYGVKD. CDR3 coding DNA: TGTGCCATAAGGAGGGCCGAGGAGGAGCAGTACTTC. Residues: CAIRRAEEEQYF.

This chain uses TRBV18 with TRBJ2-2; TRBD2 matches at 8 bases. The junction had 6 bases not matched to a gene; V was cut back by 2 bases and J by 1 base. This CDR3 comprises 17 residues. Germline assignment: CDR1 KGHSH and CDR2 LQKENI. In DNA form, the CDR3 reads TGTGCCAGCTCACCATTGATAGCGGGACAGAACACCGGGGAGCTGTTTTTT. This gives the protein CASSPLIAGQNTGELFF.

V gene TRBV4-3 combines with J gene TRBJ2-5, with 9 bases matching TRBD1. Trimming cost V 1 base and J 3 bases; bases outside gene matches: 0. Germline V gives CDR1 LGHNA, CDR2 YSLEER. This CDR3 contains 14 residues. The CDR3 coding sequence is TGCGCCAGCAGCCAAGGGGACAGGGAAGAGACCCAGTACTTC. Translation: CASSQGDREETQYF.

CDR3 in amino acids: CASSRRQVNNEKLFF. The CDR3 nucleotides are TGTGCCAGCTCACGTCGACAGGTCAATAATGAAAAACTGTTTTTT. The J gene is TRBJ1-4, the V gene TRBV18; D may be TRBD1 (6 bases). Germline V CDR1 and CDR2: KGHSH, LQKENI. Between the trimmed V and J ends, which lost 4 bases and 4 bases, there was a span of 13 bases. CDR3 size: 15 residues.

The rearrangement joins TRBV7-3 to TRBJ2-7; D is possibly TRBD2 (5 bases). The germline gives CDR1 SGHTA, CDR2 FQGTGA. This CDR3 region has 14 residues. V dropped 2 bases and J dropped 0 bases, with 8 bases sitting between them. Written as DNA, the CDR3 is TGTGCCAGCAGCTTACACGGGGACTCCTACGAGCAGTACTTC. Translating gives CASSLHGDSYEQYF.